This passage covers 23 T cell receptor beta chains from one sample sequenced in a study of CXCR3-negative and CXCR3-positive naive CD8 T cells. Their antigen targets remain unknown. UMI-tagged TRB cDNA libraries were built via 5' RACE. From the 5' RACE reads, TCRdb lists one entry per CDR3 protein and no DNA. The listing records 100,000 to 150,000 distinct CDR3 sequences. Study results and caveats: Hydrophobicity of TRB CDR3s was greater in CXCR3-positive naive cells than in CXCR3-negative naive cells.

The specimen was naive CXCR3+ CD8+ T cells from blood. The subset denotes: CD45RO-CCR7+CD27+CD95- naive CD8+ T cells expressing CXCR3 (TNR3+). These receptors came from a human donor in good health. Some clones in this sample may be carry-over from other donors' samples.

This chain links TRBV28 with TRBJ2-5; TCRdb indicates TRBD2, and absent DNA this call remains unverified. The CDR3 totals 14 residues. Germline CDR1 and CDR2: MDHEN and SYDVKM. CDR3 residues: CASSSSGGEETQYF.

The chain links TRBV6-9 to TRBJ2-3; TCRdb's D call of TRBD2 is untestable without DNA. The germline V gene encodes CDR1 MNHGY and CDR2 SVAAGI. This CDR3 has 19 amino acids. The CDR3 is CASSYLTSSGGLSTDTQYF.

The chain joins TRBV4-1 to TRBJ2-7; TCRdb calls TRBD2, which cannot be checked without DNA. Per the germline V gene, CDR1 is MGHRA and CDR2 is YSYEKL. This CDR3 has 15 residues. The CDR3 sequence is CASSQASSGIDEQYF.

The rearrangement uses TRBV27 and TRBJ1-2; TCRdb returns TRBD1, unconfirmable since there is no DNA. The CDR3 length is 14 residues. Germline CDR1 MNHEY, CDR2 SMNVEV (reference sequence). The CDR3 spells CASRDRGRPNGYTF.

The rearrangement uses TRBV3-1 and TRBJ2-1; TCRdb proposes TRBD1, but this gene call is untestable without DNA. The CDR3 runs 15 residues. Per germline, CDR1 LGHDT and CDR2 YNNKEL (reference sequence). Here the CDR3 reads CASSPSLQGIYEQFF.

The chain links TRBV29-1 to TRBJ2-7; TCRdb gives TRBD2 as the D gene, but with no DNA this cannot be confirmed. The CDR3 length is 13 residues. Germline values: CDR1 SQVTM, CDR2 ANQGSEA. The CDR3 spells CSALLAGYYEQYF.

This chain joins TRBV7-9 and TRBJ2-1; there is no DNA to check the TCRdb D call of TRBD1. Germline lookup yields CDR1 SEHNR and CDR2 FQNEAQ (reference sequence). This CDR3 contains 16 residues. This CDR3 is CASSSPGRSSYNEQFF.

This chain's CDR3 is CASSPRGRFGQPQHF. The chain couples TRBV2 to TRBJ1-5; no DNA is available, so the TRBD1 call from TCRdb remains unchecked. Germline V gene data show CDR1 as SNHLY and CDR2 as FYNNEI. CDR3 length: 15 amino acids. Full variable domain (rest looked up from reference TRBV2 and TRBJ1-5): EPEVTQTPSHQVTQMGQEVILRCVPISNHLYFYWYRQILGQKVEFLVSFYNNEISEKSEIFDDQFSVERPDGSNFTLKIRSTKLEDSAMYFCASSPRGRFGQPQHFGDGTRLSIL.

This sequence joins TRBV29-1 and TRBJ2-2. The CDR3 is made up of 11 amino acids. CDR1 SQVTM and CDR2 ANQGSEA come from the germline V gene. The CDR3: CSVRYTGELFF.

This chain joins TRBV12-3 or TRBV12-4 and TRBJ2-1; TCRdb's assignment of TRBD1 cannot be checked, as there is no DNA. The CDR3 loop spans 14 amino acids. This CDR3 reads CASTKGGKYNEQFF.

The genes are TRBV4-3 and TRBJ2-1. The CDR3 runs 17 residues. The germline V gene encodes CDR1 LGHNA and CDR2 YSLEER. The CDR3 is CASSQDHSWSSYNEQFF.

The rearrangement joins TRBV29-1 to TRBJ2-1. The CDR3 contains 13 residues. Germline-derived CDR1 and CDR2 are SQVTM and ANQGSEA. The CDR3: CSAEPGKINEQFF.

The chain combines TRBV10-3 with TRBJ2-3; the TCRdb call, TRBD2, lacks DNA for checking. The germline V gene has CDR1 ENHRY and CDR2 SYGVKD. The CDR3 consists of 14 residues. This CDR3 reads CAISEPGTTDTQYF.

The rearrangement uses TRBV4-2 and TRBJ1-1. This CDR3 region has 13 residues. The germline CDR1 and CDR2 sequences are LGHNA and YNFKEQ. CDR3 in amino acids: CASSQVGSPEAFF.

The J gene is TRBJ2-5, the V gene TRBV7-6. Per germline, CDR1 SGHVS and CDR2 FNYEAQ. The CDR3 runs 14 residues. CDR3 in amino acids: CASSQRGVQETQYF. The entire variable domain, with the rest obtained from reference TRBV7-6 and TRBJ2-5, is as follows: GAGVSQSPRYKVTKRGQDVALRCDPISGHVSLYWYRQALGQGPEFLTYFNYEAQQDKSGLPNDRFSAERPEGSISTLTIQRTEQRDSAMYRCASSQRGVQETQYFGPGTRLLVL.

The CDR3 reads CATSRDGQLSYEQYF. This chain connects TRBV15 to TRBJ2-7. This CDR3 region has 15 residues. CDR1 and CDR2 (germline): LNHNV, YYDKDF (reference sequence).

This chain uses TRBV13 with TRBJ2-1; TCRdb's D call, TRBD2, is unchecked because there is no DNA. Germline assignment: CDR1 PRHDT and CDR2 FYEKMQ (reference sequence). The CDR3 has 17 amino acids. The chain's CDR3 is CASSWGLAGVYKNEQFF.

CDR3 residues: CASSLARFYGVTYEQYF. The V call is TRBV28, the J call TRBJ2-7; the TCRdb call, TRBD2, lacks DNA for checking. CDR3 length: 17 residues. CDR1 and CDR2 from the germline V gene are MDHEN and SYDVKM.

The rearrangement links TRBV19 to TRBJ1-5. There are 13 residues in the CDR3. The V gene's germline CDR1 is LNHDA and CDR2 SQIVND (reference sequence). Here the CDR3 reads CASKDYSNQPQHF.

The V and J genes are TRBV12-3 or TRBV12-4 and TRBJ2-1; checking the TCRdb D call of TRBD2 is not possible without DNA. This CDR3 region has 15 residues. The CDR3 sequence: CASSSLAGAYNEQFF.

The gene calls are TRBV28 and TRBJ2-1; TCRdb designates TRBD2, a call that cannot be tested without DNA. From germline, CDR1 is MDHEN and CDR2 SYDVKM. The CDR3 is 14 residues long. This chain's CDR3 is CASIGGHSYNEQFF.

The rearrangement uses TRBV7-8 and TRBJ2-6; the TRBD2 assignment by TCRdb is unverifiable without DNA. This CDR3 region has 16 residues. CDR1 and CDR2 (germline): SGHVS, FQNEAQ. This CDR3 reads CASSLWALSGANVLTF.

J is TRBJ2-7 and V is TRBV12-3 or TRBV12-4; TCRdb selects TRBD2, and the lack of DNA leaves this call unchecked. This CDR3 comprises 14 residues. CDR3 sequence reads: CASTSSGGFYEQYF.